This T cell receptor beta chain originates from a study of T cells in Graves' hyperthyroidism and ophthalmopathy. The TCR beta CDR3 regions underwent amplification using RNA transcripts as the source. First-round RT-PCR targeting the TCR CDR3 was performed with the HTBI primer set. TCRdb passed the multiplex PCR reads through MiXCR, listing each CDR3 protein once. Of under 350,000 distinct CDR3 sequences listed, around 20% are singletons. Germline lookup yields CDR1 DFQATT and CDR2 SNEGSKA (reference sequence). This CDR3 comprises 15 residues. V lost 5 bases, J lost 4 bases, and 11 bases stayed unmatched. Clinicians diagnosed patients from clinical symptoms, serum thyroxine and TRAb, thyroid ultrasound and orbital computed tomography. There are many counts of this clonotype. Antigen unknown. Overall study findings and caveats: Most thyroid clonotypes that were expanded above 0.001 also turned up in blood.

The specimen was blood. The sequence was collected from a woman aged 50 to 65 with Graves' hyperthyroidism. The chain employs TRBV20-1 and TRBJ2-7; 10 bases fit TRBD2. The CDR3 DNA is TGCAGTGCTCCACCTCCCGGGACTAGCGATTACGAGCAGTACTTC. Its protein is CSAPPPGTSDYEQYF.